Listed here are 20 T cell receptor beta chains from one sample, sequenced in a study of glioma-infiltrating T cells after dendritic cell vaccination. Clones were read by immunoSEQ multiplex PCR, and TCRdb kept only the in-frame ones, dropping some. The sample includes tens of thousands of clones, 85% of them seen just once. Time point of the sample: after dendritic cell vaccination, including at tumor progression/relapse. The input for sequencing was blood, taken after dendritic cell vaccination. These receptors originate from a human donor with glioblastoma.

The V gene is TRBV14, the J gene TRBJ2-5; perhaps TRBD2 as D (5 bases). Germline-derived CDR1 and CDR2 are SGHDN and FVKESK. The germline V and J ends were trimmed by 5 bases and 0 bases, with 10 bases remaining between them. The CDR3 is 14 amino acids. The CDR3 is CASSSLDYQETQYF. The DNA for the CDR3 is TGTGCCAGCAGCTCCCTGGACTACCAAGAGACCCAGTACTTC. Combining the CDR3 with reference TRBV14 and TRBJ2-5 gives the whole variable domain EAGVTQFPSHSVIEKGQTVTLRCDPISGHDNLYWYRRVMGKEIKFLLHFVKESKQDESGMPNNRFLAERTGGTYSTLKVQPAELEDSGVYFCASSSLDYQETQYFGPGTRLLVL.

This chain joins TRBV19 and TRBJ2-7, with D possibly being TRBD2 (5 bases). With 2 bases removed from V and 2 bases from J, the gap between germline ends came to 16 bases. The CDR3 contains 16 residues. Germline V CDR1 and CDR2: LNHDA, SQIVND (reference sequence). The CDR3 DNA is TGTGCCAGTAGTATAATTGCGGGTAGCGCTCCCTACGAGCAGTACTTC. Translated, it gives CASSIIAGSAPYEQYF. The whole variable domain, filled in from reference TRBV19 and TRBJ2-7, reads DGGITQSPKYLFRKEGQNVTLSCEQNLNHDAMYWYRQDPGQGLRLIYYSQIVNDFQKGDIAEGYSVSREKKESFPLTVTSAQKNPTAFYLCASSIIAGSAPYEQYFGPGTRLTVT.

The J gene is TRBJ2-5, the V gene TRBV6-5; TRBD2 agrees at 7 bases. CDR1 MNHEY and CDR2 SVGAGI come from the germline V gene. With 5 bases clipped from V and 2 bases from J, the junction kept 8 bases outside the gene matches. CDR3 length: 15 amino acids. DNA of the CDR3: TGTGCCAGCAGTACTCCGATGGGGGGGCAAGAGACCCAGTACTTC. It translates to CASSTPMGGQETQYF.

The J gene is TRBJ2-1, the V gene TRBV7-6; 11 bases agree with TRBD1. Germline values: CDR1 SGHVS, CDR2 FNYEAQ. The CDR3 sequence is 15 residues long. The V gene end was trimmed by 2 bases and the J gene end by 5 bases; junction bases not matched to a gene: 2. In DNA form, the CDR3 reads TGTGCCAGCAGCTTACAGGGACAGGGGGACAATGAGCAGTTCTTC. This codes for CASSLQGQGDNEQFF.

CDR3: CASSEGTVDEQFF. The CDR3 nucleotides read TGTGCCAGCAGTGAAGGGACAGTTGATGAGCAGTTCTTC. The chain employs TRBV6-1 and TRBJ2-1; a weak D match, TRBD1 (6 bases). This CDR3 has 13 amino acids. CDR1 MNHNS and CDR2 SASEGT come from the germline V gene. Trimming stripped 1 base from V and 8 bases from J, with 9 bases between.

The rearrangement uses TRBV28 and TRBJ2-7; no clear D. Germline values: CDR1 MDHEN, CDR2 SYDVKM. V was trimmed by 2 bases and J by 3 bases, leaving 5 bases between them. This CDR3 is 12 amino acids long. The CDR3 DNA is TGTGCCAGCAGTTTACAGGTCTACGAGCAGTACTTC. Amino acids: CASSLQVYEQYF.

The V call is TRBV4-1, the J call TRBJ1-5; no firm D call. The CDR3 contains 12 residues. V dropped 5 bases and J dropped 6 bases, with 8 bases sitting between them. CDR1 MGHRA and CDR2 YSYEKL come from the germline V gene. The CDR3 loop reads CASSGLGQPQHF. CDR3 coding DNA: TGCGCCAGCAGCGGGCTTGGTCAGCCCCAGCATTTT.

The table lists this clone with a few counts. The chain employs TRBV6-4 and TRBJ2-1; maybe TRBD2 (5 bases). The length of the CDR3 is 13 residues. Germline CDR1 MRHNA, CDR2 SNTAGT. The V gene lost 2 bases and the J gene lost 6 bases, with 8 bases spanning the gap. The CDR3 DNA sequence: TGTGCCAGCAGTGACGGCGGGCCCAATGAGCAGTTCTTC. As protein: CASSDGGPNEQFF.

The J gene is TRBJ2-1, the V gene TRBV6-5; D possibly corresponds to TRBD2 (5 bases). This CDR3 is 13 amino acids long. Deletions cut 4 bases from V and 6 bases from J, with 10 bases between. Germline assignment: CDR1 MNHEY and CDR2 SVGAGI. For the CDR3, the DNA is TGTGCCAGCAGTTCTCCCGGGGTCAATGAGCAGTTCTTC. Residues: CASSSPGVNEQFF.

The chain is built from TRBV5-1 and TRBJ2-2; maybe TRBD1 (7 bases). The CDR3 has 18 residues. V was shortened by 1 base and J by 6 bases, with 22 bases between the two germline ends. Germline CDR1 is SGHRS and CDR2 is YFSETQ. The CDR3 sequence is CASSLTGEVSYLAGELFF. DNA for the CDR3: TGCGCCAGCAGCTTGACAGGGGAGGTCTCATATTTAGCCGGGGAGCTGTTTTTT.

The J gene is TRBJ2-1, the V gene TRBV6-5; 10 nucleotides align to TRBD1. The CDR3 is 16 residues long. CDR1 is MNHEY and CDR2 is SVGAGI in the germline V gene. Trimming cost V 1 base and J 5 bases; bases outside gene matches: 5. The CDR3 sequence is CASSYFRDRGNNEQFF. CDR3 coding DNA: TGTGCCAGCAGTTACTTCCGGGACAGGGGCAACAATGAGCAGTTCTTC.

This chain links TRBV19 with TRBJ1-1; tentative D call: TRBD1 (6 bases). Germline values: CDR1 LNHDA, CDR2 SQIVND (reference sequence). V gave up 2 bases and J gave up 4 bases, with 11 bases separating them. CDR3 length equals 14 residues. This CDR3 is CASSIQGWSTEAFF. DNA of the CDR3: TGTGCCAGTAGTATACAGGGGTGGAGCACTGAAGCTTTCTTT. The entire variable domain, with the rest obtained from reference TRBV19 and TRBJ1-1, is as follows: DGGITQSPKYLFRKEGQNVTLSCEQNLNHDAMYWYRQDPGQGLRLIYYSQIVNDFQKGDIAEGYSVSREKKESFPLTVTSAQKNPTAFYLCASSIQGWSTEAFFGQGTRLTVV.

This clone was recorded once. CDR3 nucleotides: TGCGCCAGCAGCCCCTCGGGGGAGCCTCGGGGCTACACCTTC. Its translation is CASSPSGEPRGYTF. The gene calls are TRBV4-3 and TRBJ1-2, with a possible D match to TRBD1 (5 bases). The V end was cut by 4 bases, the J end by 8 bases, with 17 bases between. This CDR3 has 14 amino acids. Germline assignment: CDR1 LGHNA and CDR2 YSLEER.

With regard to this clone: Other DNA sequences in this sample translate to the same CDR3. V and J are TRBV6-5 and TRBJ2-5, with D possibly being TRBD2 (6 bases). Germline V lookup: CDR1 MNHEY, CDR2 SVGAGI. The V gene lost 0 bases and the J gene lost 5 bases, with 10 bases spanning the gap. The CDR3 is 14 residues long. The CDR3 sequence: CASSYSGGGETQYF. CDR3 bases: TGTGCCAGCAGTTACTCGGGAGGCGGGGAGACCCAGTACTTC.

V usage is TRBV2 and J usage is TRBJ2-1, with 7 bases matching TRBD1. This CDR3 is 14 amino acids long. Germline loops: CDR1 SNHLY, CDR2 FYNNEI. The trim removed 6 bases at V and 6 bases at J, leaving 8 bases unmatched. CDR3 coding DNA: TGTGCCAGCAGCCCGGTCCGGACAGGCAATGAGCAGTTCTTC. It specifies CASSPVRTGNEQFF. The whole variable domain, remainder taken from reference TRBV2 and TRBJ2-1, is EPEVTQTPSHQVTQMGQEVILRCVPISNHLYFYWYRQILGQKVEFLVSFYNNEISEKSEIFDDQFSVERPDGSNFTLKIRSTKLEDSAMYFCASSPVRTGNEQFFGPGTRLTVL.

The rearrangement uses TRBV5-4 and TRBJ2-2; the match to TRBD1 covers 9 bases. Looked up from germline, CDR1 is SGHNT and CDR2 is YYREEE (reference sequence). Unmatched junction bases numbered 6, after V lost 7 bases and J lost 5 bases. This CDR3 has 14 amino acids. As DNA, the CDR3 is TGTGCCAGCCGGAAGACAGGGGGTACCGGGGAGCTGTTTTTT. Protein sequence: CASRKTGGTGELFF.

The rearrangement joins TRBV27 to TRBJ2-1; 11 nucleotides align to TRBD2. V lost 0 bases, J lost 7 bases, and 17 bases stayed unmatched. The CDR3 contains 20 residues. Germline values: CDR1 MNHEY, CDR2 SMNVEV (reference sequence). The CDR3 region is CASSLSYLAGGAYIINEQFF. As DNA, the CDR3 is TGTGCCAGCAGTTTATCGTACCTAGCGGGGGGTGCCTACATAATAAATGAGCAGTTCTTC.

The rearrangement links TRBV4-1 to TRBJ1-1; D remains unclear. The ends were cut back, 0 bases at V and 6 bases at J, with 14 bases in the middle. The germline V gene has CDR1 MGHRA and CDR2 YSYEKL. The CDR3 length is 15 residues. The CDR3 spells CASSQELKRSPEAFF. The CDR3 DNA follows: TGCGCCAGCAGCCAAGAGTTAAAGCGGAGCCCTGAAGCTTTCTTT.

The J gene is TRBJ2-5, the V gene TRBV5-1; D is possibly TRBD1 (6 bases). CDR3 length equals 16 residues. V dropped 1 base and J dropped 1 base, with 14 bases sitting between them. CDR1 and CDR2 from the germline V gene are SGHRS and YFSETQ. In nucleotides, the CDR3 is TGCGCCAGCAGCTTGAGGCAGGGGTGGTCCCAAGAGACCCAGTACTTC. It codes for CASSLRQGWSQETQYF.

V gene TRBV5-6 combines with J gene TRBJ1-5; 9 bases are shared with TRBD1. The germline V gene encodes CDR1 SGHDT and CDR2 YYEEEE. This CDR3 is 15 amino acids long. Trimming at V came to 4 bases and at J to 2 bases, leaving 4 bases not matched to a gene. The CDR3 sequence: CASSLWDRGNQPQHF. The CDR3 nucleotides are TGTGCCAGCAGCCTCTGGGACAGGGGCAATCAGCCCCAGCATTTT.